The T cell receptor (beta chain) under discussion was sequenced for a study of T-cell memory formation after mild COVID-19. This clonotype was detected a few times. One entry per CDR3 protein, called by TCRdb with MiXCR from the 5' RACE reads. The sample records some 200,000 distinct CDR3 sequences, about a fifth being singletons. The CDR3 runs to 14 residues. Looked up from germline, CDR1 is SGDLS and CDR2 is YYNGEE. Trimming took 4 bases from V and 2 from J; bases not matched to a gene: 2. This clonotype was obtained from an adult woman who had mild COVID-19 (a few samples of this study predate the infection). Cell type and time point are not known. Material for sequencing was PBMCs or a T cell subset sorted from them (not recorded which). The genes are TRBV9 and TRBJ2-1, with 8 bases matching TRBD2. The CDR3 DNA reads as TGTGCCAGCAGCTTACTAGCGGCCTACAATGAGCAGTTCTTC. It codes for CASSLLAAYNEQFF.